This paragraph covers one T cell receptor beta chain sequence. The PCR was carried out with 60 Vbeta primers and 13 Jbeta primers. Assay: immunoSEQ multiplex PCR; the TCRdb copy retains only in-frame clones and omits some. Of approximately 130,000 clones in the sample, 85% to 90% were seen once. V lost 5 bases, J lost 0 bases, and 9 bases lay in between. The CDR3 spans 13 residues. The germline V gene encodes CDR1 SGHRS and CDR2 YFSETQ. This sample is drawn from a study of cytomegalovirus exposure and HLA in healthy donors. Material for sequencing was PBMCs. The sequence came from a woman between 25 and 40 years old in good health and CMV-seropositive. The chain uses TRBV5-1 and TRBJ2-7, with D hard to call. As DNA, the CDR3 is TGCGCCAGCAGTCCCTTCAGCTCCTACGAGCAGTACTTC. Protein product: CASSPFSSYEQYF.